The source of this T cell receptor beta chain is a study of cytomegalovirus exposure and HLA in healthy donors. On the study more broadly: Early on, a data release was issued that held some 91 million unique TCRs from HLA-typed donors.

The PCR made use of 60 Vbeta and 13 Jbeta primers. Assay: immunoSEQ multiplex PCR; the TCRdb copy retains only in-frame clones and omits some. The sample contains roughly 180,000 clones, over 70% of which appear only once. Study-wide points: A later analysis reportedly identified an Asian-associated ancestry cluster as carrying fewer N-insertions than the approximately 730-donor mean.

This CDR3 is 15 amino acids long. CDR1 and CDR2 from the germline V gene are SGHAT and FQNNGV. V was clipped by 6 bases and J by 6 bases; unmatched bases: 7. About this clone itself: Its specificity is unknown.

This clonotype originated in a woman aged 55-70 years in good health and CMV-seropositive. This chain uses TRBV11-2 with TRBJ2-1; 11 positions match TRBD1. Sequencing was performed on PBMCs. The CDR3 coding sequence is TGTGCCAGCAGTCGGGCCGGGACAGGGGGCAATGAGCAGTTCTTC. This translates into CASSRAGTGGNEQFF.